The 7 T cell receptor beta chains in this list originate from one sample, sequenced in a study of T-cell memory formation after mild COVID-19. TCRdb ran MiXCR on the 5' RACE reads and lists one entry per CDR3 protein. In the table there are more than 300,000 distinct CDR3 sequences, approximately 13% of which are singletons. Sequenced material: PBMCs or a T cell subset sorted from them (not recorded which). The receptors come from a man aged 18 to 29 who had mild COVID-19 (a few samples of this study predate the infection). Cell type and time point are not known.

V usage is TRBV9 and J usage is TRBJ2-1; TRBD2 aligns across 7 bases. This CDR3 region has 13 residues. Germline CDR1 reads SGDLS; CDR2 reads YYNGEE. The V and J ends lost 0 bases and 10 bases, in that order; junction bases with no gene match: 4. The CDR3 here is CASSVGVGGEQFF. In nucleotides, the CDR3 is TGTGCCAGCAGCGTAGGCGTGGGGGGGGAGCAGTTCTTC.

The V call is TRBV28, the J call TRBJ1-3, with D tentatively TRBD1 (5 bases). V gave up 4 bases and J gave up 0 bases, with 10 bases separating them. The CDR3 loop spans 15 amino acids. The germline CDR1 and CDR2 sequences are MDHEN and SYDVKM. CDR3 region: CASSSGTSSGNTIYF. The DNA of the CDR3 is TGTGCCAGCAGTTCAGGGACTAGCTCTGGAAACACCATATATTTT.

V is TRBV18 and J is TRBJ2-6; 10 bases align to TRBD1. CDR3 size: 19 residues. Germline lookup yields CDR1 KGHSH and CDR2 LQKENI. Germline trimming cut 4 bases from V and 2 bases from J; bases unmatched to any gene: 11. This chain's CDR3 is CASSRLRQGAMAGANVLTF. The DNA for the CDR3 is TGTGCCAGCTCACGTCTCAGACAGGGGGCAATGGCTGGGGCCAACGTCCTGACTTTC. The full variable domain, its missing parts supplied by reference TRBV18 and TRBJ2-6, is NAGVMQNPRHLVRRRGQEARLRCSPMKGHSHVYWYRQLPEEGLKFMVYLQKENIIDESGMPKERFSAEFPKEGPSILRIQQVVRGDSAAYFCASSRLRQGAMAGANVLTFGAGSRLTVL.

This clonotype was seen a few times. The chain joins TRBV7-9 to TRBJ2-3, with TRBD2 identical over 8 bases. J lost 7 bases, V lost 5 bases, and 11 bases had no gene match. The CDR3 length is 15 residues. The germline V gene has CDR1 SEHNR and CDR2 FQNEAQ (reference sequence). The CDR3 sequence: CASSPNGIAGNTQYF. CDR3 bases: TGTGCCAGCAGCCCCAACGGGATAGCGGGAAATACGCAGTATTTT.

The V gene is TRBV7-2, the J gene TRBJ2-2; D unclear. V gave up 4 bases and J gave up 8 bases, with 11 bases separating them. Per germline, CDR1 SGHTA and CDR2 FQGNSA. This CDR3 is 13 amino acids long. The CDR3 loop reads CASSSDPGGELFF. CDR3 DNA sequence: TGTGCCAGCAGCTCCGACCCTGGGGGGGAGCTGTTTTTT. Full variable domain (remainder filled in from reference TRBV7-2 and TRBJ2-2): GAGVSQSPSNKVTEKGKDVELRCDPISGHTALYWYRQSLGQGLEFLIYFQGNSAPDKSGLPSDRFSAERTGGSVSTLTIQRTQQEDSAVYLCASSSDPGGELFFGEGSRLTVL.

This chain joins TRBV7-2 and TRBJ1-3, with a possible D match to TRBD1 (5 bases). CDR1 is SGHTA and CDR2 is FQGNSA in the germline V gene. The CDR3 is 15 amino acids. The V end was cut by 5 bases, the J end by 0 bases, with 11 bases between. The CDR3 region has the DNA TGTGCCAGCAGCGCCCCAGGGATCTCTGGAAACACCATATATTTT. Protein: CASSAPGISGNTIYF.

This clonotype was seen a few times. The rearrangement links TRBV9 to TRBJ1-1, with 9 bases identical to TRBD1. Per germline, CDR1 SGDLS and CDR2 YYNGEE. The CDR3 sequence is 17 residues long. V trimming: 0 bases; J trimming: 7 bases; junction bases outside the gene matches: 13. The CDR3 DNA reads TGTGCCAGCAGCGTAGTAGATCGGACAGGGGCGATAGGTGAAGCTTTCTTT. It yields the protein CASSVVDRTGAIGEAFF.